One sample yielded the 13 T cell receptor beta chains listed below, sequenced in a study of CXCR3-negative and CXCR3-positive naive CD8 T cells. Study-wide results and limits: Naive cells with CXCR3 showed TRB CDR3s that were more hydrophobic than those in CXCR3-negative naive cells.

UMI-labeled TRB cDNA libraries were prepared by 5' RACE. For each CDR3 protein, TCRdb gives one entry from its re-call of the 5' RACE reads, without DNA. Its clone listing holds 50,000 to 65,000 distinct CDR3 sequences. Their target antigens are unknown. Source material: naive CXCR3+ CD8+ T cells from blood. As to subset: CD45RO-CCR7+CD27+CD95- naive CD8+ T cells expressing CXCR3 (TNR3+). Source of these receptors: a human donor in good health. Some clones in this sample may be carry-over from other donors' samples.

The V and J genes are TRBV7-9 and TRBJ2-1. CDR3 size: 14 residues. Looked up from germline, CDR1 is SEHNR and CDR2 is FQNEAQ (reference sequence). The CDR3 loop reads CASSYSAGTVEQFF.

The chain carries TRBV7-6 and TRBJ2-1; TCRdb designates TRBD2, a call that cannot be tested without DNA. Germline CDR1 and CDR2: SGHVS and FNYEAQ. This CDR3 is 15 amino acids long. This CDR3 is CASSLAGLAGNEQFF.

The rearrangement links TRBV20-1 to TRBJ2-2. Germline CDR1 is DFQATT and CDR2 is SNEGSKA (reference sequence). CDR3 length: 13 residues. The CDR3 sequence: CSARKVDTGELFF.

This sequence joins TRBV20-1 and TRBJ2-7; the D call of TRBD1 rests on TCRdb alone, since no DNA is present to check it. Looked up from germline, CDR1 is DFQATT and CDR2 is SNEGSKA (reference sequence). The CDR3 sequence is 13 residues long. The CDR3 here is CSATTGTAYEQYF.

The chain employs TRBV30 and TRBJ1-1. The CDR3 is 13 residues long. Germline CDR1 GTSNPN, CDR2 SVGIG (reference sequence). This chain's CDR3 is CAWSEAGYTEAFF.

The chain recombines TRBV15 with TRBJ2-1; TCRdb outputs TRBD2, but without DNA this stays unchecked. This CDR3 contains 16 residues. The V gene's germline CDR1 is LNHNV and CDR2 YYDKDF (reference sequence). The CDR3: CATRNGRLAGGNEQFF.

The chain employs TRBV14 and TRBJ2-1; the TCRdb call, TRBD2, lacks DNA for checking. The germline gives CDR1 SGHDN, CDR2 FVKESK. The CDR3 runs 14 residues. The CDR3 here is CASSLAREYNEQFF.

The gene calls are TRBV4-3 and TRBJ2-6. The CDR3 covers 14 residues. Germline V gene lookup returns CDR1 LGHNA and CDR2 YSLEER. This chain's CDR3 is CASSQVGGANVLTF.

The chain is built from TRBV12-3 or TRBV12-4 and TRBJ2-3; the TCRdb call, TRBD1, lacks DNA for checking. The CDR3 covers 13 residues. CDR3 amino acids: CASRTGVADTQYF.

The chain is built from TRBV5-6 and TRBJ2-7; TCRdb names TRBD2, which stays unverified in the absence of DNA. Germline assignment: CDR1 SGHDT and CDR2 YYEEEE. CDR3 size: 15 residues. The CDR3: CASSSLAGGVYEQYF.

This chain connects TRBV4-1 to TRBJ1-5. The V gene's germline CDR1 is MGHRA and CDR2 YSYEKL. CDR3 length equals 16 residues. The chain's CDR3 is CASSPGGGAHNQPQHF.

The rearrangement links TRBV29-1 to TRBJ2-1. The CDR3 is 13 residues long. CDR1 and CDR2 (germline): SQVTM, ANQGSEA. This CDR3 reads CSVHAISYNEQFF.

Here the CDR3 reads CASSSEAEQFF. J is TRBJ2-1 and V is TRBV12-3 or TRBV12-4. The CDR3 has 11 amino acids.